The present entry profiles one T cell receptor (beta chain) with its context. The data were obtained in a study of blood T cell repertoires in COVID-19. Overall study: Donors in the United States, Italy and Spain gave samples during acute or convalescent COVID-19.

The CDR3 contains 14 residues. Trimming removed 6 bases at V and 0 bases at J, with 15 bases between. Germline CDR1 and CDR2: GTSNPN and SVGIG (reference sequence). As originally analysed: Amplifying reference gene primers gave estimates of nucleated cell counts. Here immunoSEQ multiplex PCR was the method, and the copy in TCRdb shows in-frame clones only, minus some. For V, J and clone size, that table is used; D and trimming come from the DNA. The table lists 250,000 to 300,000 clones, under 95% of them singletons. The TCR originated in a middle-aged woman with acute COVID-19. Sequencing used PBMCs or T cells enriched from blood (not recorded which). The chain couples TRBV30 to TRBJ2-7; possibly TRBD1 for D (6 bases). DNA for the CDR3: TGTGCCTGTATGACAGGATACCCCTCCTACGAGCAGTACTTC. This codes for CACMTGYPSYEQYF.